This record concerns one T cell receptor beta chain sequence. As yet, its antigen is unknown. An end of the junction differs from the germline gene, which may be a read error. The CDR3 goes on 3 residues after the read ends, and that part is filled in from the germline J gene. This same CDR3 is encoded by further DNA sequences in the sample. This entry is derived from a study of T cells in women clearing cervical HPV infection. Regarding the study as a whole: T-cell numbers per sample were unknown and may explain richness differences. Controls had more TRBV6-7 (0.16%) than cases (roughly 0.11%).

The protocol was immunoSEQ multiplex PCR, while the TCRdb copy is restricted to in-frame clones and leaves out a portion. The listing records roughly 30,000 clones. The CDR3 spans 17 residues. Germline V CDR1 and CDR2: KGHSH, LQKENI. All donors had a single incident cervical HPV16 infection, not prevalent. The rearrangement uses TRBV18 and TRBJ1-3; 7 bases agree with TRBD1. The sample taken for sequencing was blood buffy coat. This receptor was identified in a woman between 18 and 70 years old with a cervical HPV16 infection that either progressed to CIN3+ or cleared (not recorded which). Here the CDR3 reads CASSPNGGQSSGNTIYF. The sequenced part of the CDR3 DNA is TGTGCCAGCTCACCAAACGGGGGACAGAGCTCTGGAAACACA. Combining the CDR3 with reference TRBV18 and TRBJ1-3 gives the whole variable domain NAGVMQNPRHLVRRRGQEARLRCSPMKGHSHVYWYRQLPEEGLKFMVYLQKENIIDESGMPKERFSAEFPKEGPSILRIQQVVRGDSAAYFCASSPNGGQSSGNTIYFGEGSWLTVV.